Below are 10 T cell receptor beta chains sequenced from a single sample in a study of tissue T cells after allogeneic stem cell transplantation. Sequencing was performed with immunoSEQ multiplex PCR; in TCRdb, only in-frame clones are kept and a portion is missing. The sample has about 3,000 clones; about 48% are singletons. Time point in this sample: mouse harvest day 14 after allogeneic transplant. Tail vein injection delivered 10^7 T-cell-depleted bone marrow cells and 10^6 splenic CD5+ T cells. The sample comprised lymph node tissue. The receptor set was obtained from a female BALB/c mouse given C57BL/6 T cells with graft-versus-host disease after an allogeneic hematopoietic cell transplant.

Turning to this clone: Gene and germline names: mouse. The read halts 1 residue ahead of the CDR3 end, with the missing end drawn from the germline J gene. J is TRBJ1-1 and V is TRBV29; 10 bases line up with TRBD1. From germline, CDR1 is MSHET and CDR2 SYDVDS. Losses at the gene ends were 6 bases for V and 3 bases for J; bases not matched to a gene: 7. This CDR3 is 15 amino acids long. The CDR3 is CASSRDRGRYTEVFF. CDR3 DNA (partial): TGTGCTAGCAGCCGGGACAGGGGTAGATACACAGAAGTCTTC.

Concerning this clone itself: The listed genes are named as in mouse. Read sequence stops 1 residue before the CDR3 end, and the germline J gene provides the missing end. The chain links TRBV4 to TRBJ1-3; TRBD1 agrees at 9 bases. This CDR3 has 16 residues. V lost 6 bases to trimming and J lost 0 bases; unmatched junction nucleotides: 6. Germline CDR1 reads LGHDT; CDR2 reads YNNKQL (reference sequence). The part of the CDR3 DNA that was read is TGTGCCAGCAGGCCCGGGACAGGGCATTCTGGAAATACGCTCTAT. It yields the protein CASRPGTGHSGNTLY. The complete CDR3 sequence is CASRPGTGHSGNTLYF.

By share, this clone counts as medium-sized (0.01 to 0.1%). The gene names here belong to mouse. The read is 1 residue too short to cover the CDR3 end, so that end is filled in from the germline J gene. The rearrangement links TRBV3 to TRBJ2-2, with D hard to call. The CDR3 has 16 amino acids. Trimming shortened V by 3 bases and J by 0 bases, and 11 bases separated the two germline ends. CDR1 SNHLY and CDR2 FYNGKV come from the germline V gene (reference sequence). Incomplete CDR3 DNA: TGTGCCAGCAGCTTTAGCCGTGGAGCAAACACCGGGCAGCTCTAC. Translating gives CASSFSRGANTGQLY. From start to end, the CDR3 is CASSFSRGANTGQLYF.

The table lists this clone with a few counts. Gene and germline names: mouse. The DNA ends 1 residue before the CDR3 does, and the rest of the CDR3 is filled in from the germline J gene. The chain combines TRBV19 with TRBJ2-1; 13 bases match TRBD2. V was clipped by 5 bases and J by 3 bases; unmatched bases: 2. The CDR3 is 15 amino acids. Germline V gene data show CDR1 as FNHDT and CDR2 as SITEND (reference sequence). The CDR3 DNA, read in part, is TGTGCCAGCAGAAGGGACTGGGGGGGCTATGCTGAGCAGTTC. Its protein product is CASRRDWGGYAEQF. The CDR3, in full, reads CASRRDWGGYAEQFF.

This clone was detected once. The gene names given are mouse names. The CDR3 bases that were read are TGTGCCAGCTCTCTCCGACTGGGGGATGAACAGTAC. It yields the protein CASSLRLGDEQY. From start to end, the CDR3 is CASSLRLGDEQYF. The chain has TRBV12-2 and TRBJ2-7; 9 bases agree with TRBD2. From the germline J gene comes the end of the CDR3, since the read stops 1 residue before it. Germline V lookup: CDR1 SGHLS, CDR2 HYDKME. The trim removed 0 bases at V and 5 bases at J, leaving 1 base unmatched. The CDR3 sequence is 13 residues long.

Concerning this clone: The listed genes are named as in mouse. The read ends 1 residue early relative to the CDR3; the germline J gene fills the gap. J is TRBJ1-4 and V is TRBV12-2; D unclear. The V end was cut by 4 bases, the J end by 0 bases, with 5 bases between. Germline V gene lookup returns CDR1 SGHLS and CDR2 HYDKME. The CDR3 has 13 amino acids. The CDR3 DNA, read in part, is TGTGCCAGCTCGAGGTTTTCCAACGAAAGATTATTT. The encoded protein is CASSRFSNERLF. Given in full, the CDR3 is CASSRFSNERLFF.

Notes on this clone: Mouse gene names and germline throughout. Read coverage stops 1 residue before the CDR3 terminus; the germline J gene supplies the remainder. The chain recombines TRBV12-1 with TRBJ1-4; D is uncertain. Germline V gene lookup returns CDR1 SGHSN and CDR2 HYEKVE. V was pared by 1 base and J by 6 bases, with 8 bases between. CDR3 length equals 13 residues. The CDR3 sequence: CASSLPGHERLFF. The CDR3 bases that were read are TGTGCCAGCTCTCTACCAGGCCACGAAAGATTATTT.

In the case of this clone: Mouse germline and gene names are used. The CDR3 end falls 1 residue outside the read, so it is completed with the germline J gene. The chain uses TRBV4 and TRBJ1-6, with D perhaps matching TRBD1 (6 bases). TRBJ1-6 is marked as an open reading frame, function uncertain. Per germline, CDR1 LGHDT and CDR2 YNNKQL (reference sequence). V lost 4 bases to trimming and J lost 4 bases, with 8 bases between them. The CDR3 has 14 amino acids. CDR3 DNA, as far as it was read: TGTGCCAGCAGCTTCAGGGGTTATAATTCGCCCCTCTAC. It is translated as CASSFRGYNSPLY. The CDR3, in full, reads CASSFRGYNSPLYF.

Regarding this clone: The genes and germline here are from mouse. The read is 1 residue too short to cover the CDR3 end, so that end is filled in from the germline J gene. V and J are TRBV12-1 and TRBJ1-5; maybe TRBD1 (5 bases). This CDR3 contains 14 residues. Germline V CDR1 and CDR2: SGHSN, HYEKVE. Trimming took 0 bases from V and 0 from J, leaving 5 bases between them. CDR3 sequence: CASSLQGNNQAPLF. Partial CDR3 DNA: TGTGCCAGCTCTCTCCAGGGTAACAACCAGGCTCCGCTT.

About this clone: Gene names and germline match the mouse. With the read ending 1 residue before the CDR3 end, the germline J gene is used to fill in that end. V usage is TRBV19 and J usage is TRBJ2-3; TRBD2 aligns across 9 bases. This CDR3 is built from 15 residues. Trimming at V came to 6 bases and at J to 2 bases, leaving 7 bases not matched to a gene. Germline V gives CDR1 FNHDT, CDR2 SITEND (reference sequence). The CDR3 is CASKTGGPFAETLYF. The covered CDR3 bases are TGTGCCAGCAAAACTGGGGGGCCATTTGCAGAAACGCTGTAT. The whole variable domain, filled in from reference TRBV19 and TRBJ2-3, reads GGIITQTPKFLIGQEGQKLTLKCQQNFNHDTMYWYRQDSGKGLRLIYYSITENDLQKGDLSEGYDASREKKSSFSLTVTSAQKNEMAVFLCASKTGGPFAETLYFGSGTRLTVL.